The 17 T cell receptor beta chains below were found in one sample sequenced in a study of shared clonotypes between healthy human individuals. Assay used: immunoSEQ multiplex PCR; TCRdb lists only in-frame clones, some missing. The sample comprises 1,400,000 or so clones, approximately 98.5% of which are singletons, and 0.36% rests with the top ten. The sample was naive CD4+ T cells sorted from blood. Subset noted: CD45RA+ positively selected. These receptors were obtained from a man aged 30 to 45 in good health.

This clone was seen only once. The chain couples TRBV4-1 to TRBJ1-5; 7 nucleotides match TRBD1. The CDR3 has 14 amino acids. Germline-derived CDR1 and CDR2 are MGHRA and YSYEKL. Trimming removed 4 bases from V and 4 bases from J; junction bases left unmatched: 4. CDR3 in amino acids: CASSPGTANQPQHF. CDR3 nucleotide sequence: TGCGCCAGCAGCCCAGGGACAGCTAATCAGCCCCAGCATTTT.

The chain couples TRBV28 to TRBJ2-2; perhaps D is TRBD1 or TRBD2 (5 bases each). The CDR3 extends over 20 amino acids. Germline V lookup: CDR1 MDHEN, CDR2 SYDVKM. V lost 6 bases and J lost 0, with 26 bases in between. This CDR3 is CASSTPWERGAYANTGELFF. The CDR3, as DNA: TGTGCCAGCAGCACCCCCTGGGAGAGGGGCGCATATGCGAACACCGGGGAGCTGTTTTTT.

The chain combines TRBV29-1 with TRBJ1-2, with TRBD1 matching over 12 bases. The CDR3 covers 16 residues. Germline trimming cut 6 bases from V and 3 bases from J; bases unmatched to any gene: 11. Germline CDR1 SQVTM, CDR2 ANQGSEA. The CDR3 reads CSVFGTGGGEDYGYTF. As DNA, the CDR3 is TGCAGCGTCTTCGGGACAGGGGGCGGGGAGGACTATGGCTACACCTTC.

The V call is TRBV2, the J call TRBJ2-3, with 9 bases that match TRBD2. J gave up 2 bases and V 1 base, and 4 bases lay outside the gene matches. CDR1 and CDR2 from the germline V gene are SNHLY and FYNNEI. The CDR3 has 16 residues. As DNA, the CDR3 is TGTGCCAGCAGTGAAGAACTAGCGGGCCACACAGATACGCAGTATTTT. It yields the protein CASSEELAGHTDTQYF.

V gene TRBV5-4 combines with J gene TRBJ2-7; possible D gene TRBD2, 6 bases. Between the trimmed V and J ends, which lost 4 bases and 7 bases, there was a span of 24 bases. Per the germline V gene, CDR1 is SGHNT and CDR2 is YYREEE (reference sequence). CDR3 size: 16 residues. The CDR3 protein is CASSMGGREALEEQYF. CDR3 bases: TGTGCCAGCAGCATGGGGGGACGGGAAGCGCTCGAAGAGCAGTACTTC.

In DNA, the CDR3 is TGTGCCAGCAGTTTTTGGGGGGCCAATCAGCCCCAGCATTTT. Translation gives CASSFWGANQPQHF. The chain carries TRBV28 and TRBJ1-5, with TRBD1 as a possible D gene (6 bases). Germline assignment: CDR1 MDHEN and CDR2 SYDVKM. Trimming took 3 bases from V and 3 from J, leaving 9 bases between them. This CDR3 contains 14 residues.

The CDR3: CASPFQRGPESDTQYF. CDR3 nucleotide sequence: TGCGCCAGCCCATTCCAGAGGGGACCCGAATCAGATACGCAGTATTTT. The chain joins TRBV5-1 to TRBJ2-3; perhaps D is TRBD1 or TRBD2 (5 bases each). This CDR3 contains 16 residues. Per the germline V gene, CDR1 is SGHRS and CDR2 is YFSETQ. Trimming stripped 7 bases from V and 4 bases from J, with 22 bases between.

V and J are TRBV7-2 and TRBJ1-1, with 7 bases matching TRBD1. V shed 4 bases, J shed 5 bases, and the junction held 7 bases outside the gene matches. CDR1 is SGHTA, CDR2 FQGNSA, per germline. The CDR3 is made up of 14 amino acids. CDR3 sequence (DNA): TGTGCCAGCAGCTCCGACAGGGAGGGGACTGAAGCTTTCTTT. Its translation is CASSSDREGTEAFF.

V gene TRBV18 combines with J gene TRBJ2-3, with 11 bases identical to TRBD2. The CDR3 has 18 amino acids. The germline CDR1 and CDR2 sequences are KGHSH and LQKENI. V gave up 2 bases and J gave up 1 base; unmatched junction bases: 8. Written as DNA, the CDR3 is TGTGCCAGCTCACCAATCACTAGCGGGAGCCTGGGCACAGATACGCAGTATTTT. Encoded protein: CASSPITSGSLGTDTQYF.

This clone was found once. The J gene is TRBJ1-1, the V gene TRBV27; 7 bases map to TRBD1. With V trimmed by 5 bases and J by 1 base, 4 bases remained unmatched. Germline CDR1 is MNHEY and CDR2 is SMNVEV (reference sequence). The CDR3 spans 14 residues. CDR3 protein: CASSVDRANTEAFF. The DNA of the CDR3 is TGTGCCAGCAGTGTCGACAGGGCGAACACTGAAGCTTTCTTT.

The chain couples TRBV29-1 to TRBJ2-7; TRBD1 matches at 10 bases. CDR3 length: 13 residues. J lost 6 bases, V lost 6 bases, and 8 bases had no gene match. CDR1 is SQVTM and CDR2 is ANQGSEA in the germline V gene. The CDR3 region is CSVAKWDRGEQYF. The CDR3 bases are TGCAGCGTCGCGAAATGGGACAGGGGCGAGCAGTACTTC.

The V call is TRBV9, the J call TRBJ1-5; 9 bases line up with TRBD1. V gave up 4 bases and J gave up 0 bases; unmatched junction bases: 8. The length of the CDR3 is 17 residues. CDR1 is SGDLS and CDR2 is YYNGEE in the germline V gene. CDR3 sequence: CASSPGTGRDSNQPQHF. CDR3 in DNA: TGTGCCAGCAGCCCCGGGACAGGGAGGGATAGCAATCAGCCCCAGCATTTT.

In DNA, the CDR3 is TGTGCCAGCTCACCATTCGTCGGGACCTCCTACGAGCAGTACTTC. It yields the protein CASSPFVGTSYEQYF. The chain joins TRBV18 to TRBJ2-7, with D perhaps TRBD1 or TRBD2 (5 bases each). V was shortened by 2 bases and J by 0 bases, with 11 bases between the two germline ends. The CDR3 runs to 15 residues. Germline assignment: CDR1 KGHSH and CDR2 LQKENI.

Details on this clone: Within the sample, other DNA sequences also encode this same CDR3. V and J are TRBV5-1 and TRBJ2-3; tentative D call: TRBD2 (5 bases). This CDR3 has 14 amino acids. V was clipped by 0 bases and J by 4 bases, with 9 bases between them. CDR1 SGHRS and CDR2 YFSETQ come from the germline V gene. DNA of the CDR3: TGCGCCAGCAGCTTGGTCGGTAGCGCAGATACGCAGTATTTT. The encoded protein is CASSLVGSADTQYF.

V and J are TRBV4-1 and TRBJ2-7, with D hard to call. From germline, CDR1 is MGHRA and CDR2 YSYEKL. The CDR3 sequence is 16 residues long. V lost 1 base to trimming and J lost 1 base, with 14 bases between them. For the CDR3, the DNA is TGCGCCAGCAGCCAAGCGTACTCCACAACGTCCTACGAGCAGTACTTC. Protein sequence: CASSQAYSTTSYEQYF.

V and J are TRBV6-5 and TRBJ2-1; D may be TRBD2 (6 bases). The CDR3 loop spans 15 amino acids. CDR1 and CDR2 (germline): MNHEY, SVGAGI. V gave up 6 bases and J gave up 5 bases, with 17 bases separating them. The CDR3 is CASSEPGLPNNEQFF. Written as DNA, the CDR3 is TGTGCCAGCAGCGAACCGGGACTTCCCAACAATGAGCAGTTCTTC.

This rearrangement joins TRBV5-4 to TRBJ2-1, with D maybe TRBD1 (5 bases). V dropped 4 bases and J dropped 14 bases, with 25 bases sitting between them. The CDR3 runs to 15 residues. Germline V gene lookup returns CDR1 SGHNT and CDR2 YYREEE (reference sequence). CDR3 loop: CASSDQGKGNTMKFF. CDR3 nucleotides: TGTGCCAGCAGCGACCAGGGCAAGGGTAATACAATGAAGTTCTTC.